These T cell receptor beta chains were read from a single sample in a study of Graves' ophthalmopathy and Graves' hyperthyroidism. MiXCR, run by TCRdb on the multiplex PCR reads, gives a single entry per CDR3 protein. The table includes around 1.1 million distinct CDR3 sequences, around a third detected once. The sample comprised peripheral blood or thyroid tissue (not recorded which). The receptors originated from an adult man with Graves' hyperthyroidism. Both conserved end residues are part of each CDR3. D genes are given only for firm matches. Size values are once, few and many counts, or a class for expanded clones, and some rows have none.

clone_size	v_call	d_call	j_call	cdr3_nt	cdr3_aa
few	TRBV6-2/TRBV6-3	.	TRBJ1-1	TGTGCCAGCAGAAGGCGGGACACCCCCCTAGGGGCTTTCTTT	CASRRRDTPLGAFF
few	TRBV25-1	TRBD1	TRBJ1-2	TGTGCCAGCAGTGAACTTGACAGGGGAGTCGGCTACACCTTC	CASSELDRGVGYTF
many	TRBV2	TRBD1	TRBJ1-6	TGTGCCAGCAGGAGTTCAGGGGGGCAATTCTCCCCACCCCTCCACTTT	CASRSSGGQFSPPLHF
few	TRBV12-3/TRBV12-4	.	TRBJ1-1	TGTGCCACCAATAAGACTGAAGCTTTCTTT	CATNKTEAFF
few	TRBV9	TRBD2	TRBJ2-7	TGTGCCAGCAGCGTAACCGCTAGCGGGGGAACCTACGAGCAGTACTTC	CASSVTASGGTYEQYF
few	TRBV7-2	TRBD2	TRBJ2-2	TGTGCCAGCAGCTTGACTAGCGGGTGGACCGACACCGGGGAGCTGTTTTTT	CASSLTSGWTDTGELFF
many	TRBV12-3/TRBV12-4	.	TRBJ2-5	TGTGCCAGCAGTTTCTTTTTTGCTGAGACCCAGTACTTC	CASSFFFAETQYF
many	TRBV7-8	.	TRBJ1-1	TGTGCCAGCAGCTTAGCCAGGACTGGTTTGGGGGAGGCTGAAGCTTTCTTT	CASSLARTGLGEAEAFF
few	TRBV30	TRBD1	TRBJ2-7	TGTGCCTGGGTGGACAGGTCGGACTACGAGCAGTACTTC	CAWVDRSDYEQYF
.	TRBV9	TRBD1	TRBJ2-7	TGTGCCAGCTCCCCCGGACAGGGGGTGTCCCACGAGCAGTACTTC	CASSPGQGVSHEQYF
many	TRBV29-1	.	TRBJ1-2	TGCAGCGTTGAGAGGAATGACGTGACAGTTAATGGCTACACCTTC	CSVERNDVTVNGYTF
.	TRBV10-3	TRBD2	TRBJ2-5	TGTGCCATCAGTGACCTGGCGGGGGGGCTGGGGGCGCAGGAGACCCAGTACTTC	CAISDLAGGLGAQETQYF
.	TRBV9	TRBD2	TRBJ2-2	TGTGCCAGCCGACCAGCGGGGGGCACCGGGGAGCTGTTTTTT	CASRPAGGTGELFF
few	TRBV6-6	TRBD2	TRBJ2-7	TGTGCCAGCAGACTGGGGACTAGCGGGGTCACCTACGAGCAGTACTTC	CASRLGTSGVTYEQYF
.	TRBV4-2	.	TRBJ1-1	TGTGCCAGTGGGGCAGGGCAAAACACTGAAGCTTTCTTT	CASGAGQNTEAFF
few	TRBV4-3	.	TRBJ2-2	TGCGCCAGCAGCCGGGGACATGTCGCAACCGGGGAGCTGTTTTTT	CASSRGHVATGELFF
.	TRBV15	.	TRBJ2-7	TGTGCCACCAGCAAGGGGGGTCTAGATGAGCAGTACTTC	CATSKGGLDEQYF
.	TRBV25-1	.	TRBJ2-7	TGTGCCAGCAACGCGGGCTATGGGTACGAGCAGTACTTC	CASNAGYGYEQYF